The rows below give T cell receptor beta chains drawn from one sample of a study of cytomegalovirus exposure and HLA in healthy donors. TCRdb's copy holds only in-frame clones and misses some; the assay was immunoSEQ multiplex PCR. In the table there are about 190,000 clones, roughly 82% of which are singletons. Sequenced input: PBMCs. The receptor set was obtained from a woman in her late teens or twenties in good health and CMV-seronegative. Each CDR3 is given with its conserved first and last residue. D genes are given only for firm matches. Size is stated for part of the rows, as once, few or many counts, or as a class when the clone is expanded.

clone size	J gene	D gene	V gene	CDR3 protein
few	TRBJ1-3	NA	TRBV7-8	CASSHGNTIYF
NA	TRBJ2-1	TRBD2	TRBV5-1	CASSLEASGSISYNEQFF
NA	TRBJ1-2	NA	TRBV5-1	CASSLGNGYTF
few	TRBJ2-2	NA	TRBV30	CALSGFRGTGELFF
NA	TRBJ2-3	NA	TRBV6-1	CASIRANPSTDTQYF
NA	TRBJ2-3	TRBD1	TRBV30	CAWAGTGNPSTDTQYF
NA	TRBJ1-1	NA	TRBV18	CASSPRGDTEAFF
once	TRBJ2-7	NA	TRBV6-1	CASSERGYEQYF
NA	TRBJ2-7	TRBD2	TRBV6-5	CASKEGSGGWNEQYF
NA	TRBJ1-2	NA	TRBV29-1	CSVVAGESYGYTF
NA	TRBJ1-5	NA	TRBV30	CAWSVLSQPQHF
NA	TRBJ2-2	NA	TRBV5-6	CASTPRTDRLTGELFF
NA	TRBJ1-1	NA	TRBV7-9	CASSPRAGRSEAFF
NA	TRBJ2-5	TRBD1	TRBV5-4	CASSLGRDRQETQYF
NA	TRBJ1-2	NA	TRBV11-2	CASSLGEVSF
NA	TRBJ2-1	TRBD1	TRBV6-4	CASSDSGTGSNEQFF
NA	TRBJ1-3	TRBD1	TRBV9	CASSPRGQGAGNTIYF
NA	TRBJ2-3	NA	TRBV27	CASSLFSGVADTQYF
NA	TRBJ1-1	NA	TRBV11-3	CASSPNMNTEAFF
NA	TRBJ2-3	TRBD2	TRBV5-6	CASGTGPAGGLDTQYF
NA	TRBJ2-7	TRBD1	TRBV9	CASSVEGTGLDEQYF
NA	TRBJ1-1	NA	TRBV27	CASSFNSLNTEAFF
once	TRBJ2-1	TRBD1	TRBV28	CASRGQGDPREQFF
NA	TRBJ1-1	TRBD1	TRBV18	CASSPPGQGSLGTEAFF
once	TRBJ2-7	TRBD1	TRBV10-2	CASSEPRTGNYEQYF
NA	TRBJ2-2	NA	TRBV7-2	CASSLAGHFTGELFF
NA	TRBJ2-5	NA	TRBV4-2	CASSQDWDNSETQYF
NA	TRBJ2-7	NA	TRBV5-4	CASSSTTHDGSEQYF
NA	TRBJ2-5	TRBD2	TRBV11-2	CASSLGLANKETQYF
few	TRBJ1-2	NA	TRBV7-3	CASSLSGRGNYGYTF
NA	TRBJ2-3	NA	TRBV9	CASSARTDTADTQYF
few	TRBJ1-1	NA	TRBV9	CASSVLGQNTEAFF
NA	TRBJ1-5	NA	TRBV27	CASSLSQGPSNQPQHF
few	TRBJ1-2	TRBD1	TRBV5-1	CASSLDRAGGYTF
NA	TRBJ1-4	NA	TRBV25-1	CASSYRATNEKLFF
NA	TRBJ2-1	TRBD2	TRBV7-2	CASSYLALNLAAGSNEQFF
NA	TRBJ2-1	TRBD2	TRBV27	CASSLSLLAGGPRFSEQFF
NA	TRBJ1-2	TRBD1	TRBV6-1	CASSPTGQLNYGYTF
NA	TRBJ2-1	TRBD1	TRBV5-1	CASSLPGTGSYNEQFF
NA	TRBJ2-7	NA	TRBV7-6	CASSLAPGGTPYEQYF
NA	TRBJ1-2	TRBD1	TRBV15	CATPRDRGTNYGYTF
NA	TRBJ1-2	NA	TRBV6-1	CASRMAYGYTF
NA	TRBJ2-1	TRBD2	TRBV18	CASSPTTAGFYYNEQFF
NA	TRBJ2-1	TRBD2	TRBV4-1	CASSLSLLAGGDNEQFF
NA	TRBJ1-2	NA	TRBV29-1	CSVEHRGGEGYTF